One sample yielded the 28 T cell receptor beta chains listed below, sequenced in a study of T cells after yellow fever vaccination. TCRdb redid the calling of the 5' RACE reads with MiXCR, one entry per CDR3 protein. Altogether about 13,000 distinct CDR3 sequences are present, 4.5% to 6% being singletons, with the ten largest covering roughly 48%. Material: PBMCs, either bulk or a sorted T-cell subset (CD4+, CD8+, memory, or dextramer-sorted; not recorded which), obtained 45 days after the yellow fever booster vaccination. The receptors derive from a man between 25 and 39 years old who received the YFV17D yellow fever vaccine.

This clonotype was seen many times. The rearrangement uses TRBV20-1 and TRBJ2-5, with 8 bases matching TRBD2. Germline values: CDR1 DFQATT, CDR2 SNEGSKA (reference sequence). The CDR3 has 15 residues. V trimming: 5 bases; J trimming: 5 bases; junction bases outside the gene matches: 13. The CDR3 DNA reads TGCAGTGCTCCCGGGACTAGGTCGGTGGTCGAGACCCAGTACTTC. This sequence encodes CSAPGTRSVVETQYF.

This clonotype was found many times. The chain couples TRBV7-6 to TRBJ2-1; D possibly corresponds to TRBD1 (6 bases). This CDR3 comprises 14 residues. CDR1 SGHVS and CDR2 FNYEAQ come from the germline V gene. The V end was cut by 10 bases, the J end by 9 bases, with 22 bases between. CDR3 in DNA: TGTGCCACCGCCAGGGGCTCCGGTCCCTCTGAGCAGTTCTTC. Its translation: CATARGSGPSEQFF.

This clonotype has at least ten counts. The chain has TRBV12-3 or TRBV12-4 and TRBJ2-7; D might be TRBD2 (6 bases). CDR3 size: 16 residues. V dropped 4 bases and J dropped 3 bases, with 19 bases sitting between them. This CDR3 reads CASSYPGSSVYYEQYF. Here the CDR3 DNA reads TGTGCCAGCAGTTATCCCGGGTCTAGCGTTTACTACGAGCAGTACTTC.

V and J are TRBV12-3 or TRBV12-4 and TRBJ2-1, with 14 bases aligning to TRBD2. The CDR3 is 18 amino acids. Losses at the gene ends were 4 bases for V and 8 bases for J; bases not matched to a gene: 13. CDR3 nucleotides: TGTGCCAGCAGTTGGGGGACTAGCGGGAGATGGACTCGGCATGAGCAGTTCTTC. The encoded protein is CASSWGTSGRWTRHEQFF.

This clonotype was found many times. The chain uses TRBV24-1 and TRBJ2-2; no clear D gene. The CDR3 spans 16 residues. The V gene's germline CDR1 is KGHDR and CDR2 SFDVKD. V lost 7 bases and J 0 bases, leaving 14 bases between the germline ends. The CDR3 protein is CATSTLYGANTGELFF. CDR3 nucleotide sequence: TGTGCCACCAGCACCCTTTATGGGGCGAACACCGGGGAGCTGTTTTTT.

This clonotype appeared many times. The chain has TRBV11-2 and TRBJ2-3, with 9 bases that match TRBD2. The germline gives CDR1 SGHAT, CDR2 FQNNGV. The CDR3 runs to 19 residues. V shed 5 bases, J shed 5 bases, and the junction held 20 bases outside the gene matches. CDR3 sequence reads: CASSLSSRWAGGPIDTQYF. The CDR3 nucleotides are TGTGCCAGCAGCCTATCCTCCCGGTGGGCGGGAGGGCCAATAGATACGCAGTATTTT.

This clonotype has ten or more counts. The chain employs TRBV12-3 or TRBV12-4 and TRBJ2-7; TRBD1 is a possible D gene (5 bases). The CDR3 runs 13 residues. Trimming pared 6 bases from V and 0 bases from J, leaving 9 bases between. The CDR3 DNA sequence: TGTGCCAGCAGCCCAGACAGCTCCTACGAGCAGTACTTC. This codes for CASSPDSSYEQYF.

The chain links TRBV6-4 to TRBJ2-3; D is ambiguous. CDR3 length: 14 residues. V was trimmed by 6 bases and J by 6 bases, leaving 16 bases between them. Per the germline V gene, CDR1 is MRHNA and CDR2 is SNTAGT. The CDR3 bases are TGTGCCAGCAGGACTCAGGAGTTTGTTGATACGCAGTATTTT. Amino acids: CASRTQEFVDTQYF.

The chain employs TRBV29-1 and TRBJ2-1, with TRBD2 as a possible D gene (5 bases). Germline loops: CDR1 SQVTM, CDR2 ANQGSEA. CDR3 length: 10 amino acids. V shed 7 bases and J shed 6 bases, with 7 bases lying between them. This CDR3 reads CSARGNEQFF. The CDR3 DNA sequence: TGCAGCGCCCGGGGCAATGAGCAGTTCTTC.

This clonotype was seen ten or more times. J is TRBJ2-5 and V is TRBV24-1, with D possibly matching TRBD2 (6 bases). This CDR3 contains 15 residues. Per the germline V gene, CDR1 is KGHDR and CDR2 is SFDVKD. Trimming left V 4 bases short and J 3 bases short, with 14 bases between. The DNA for the CDR3 is TGTGCCACCAGTGAAGGAGGGCAGGGAAAAGAGACCCAGTACTTC. Translation: CATSEGGQGKETQYF.

This clonotype was picked up many times. The chain uses TRBV12-3 or TRBV12-4 and TRBJ2-7; D perhaps matches TRBD2 (5 bases). V was shortened by 3 bases and J by 0 bases, with 6 bases between the two germline ends. The CDR3 has 13 residues. CDR3 amino acids: CASSFGNSYEQYF. The DNA for the CDR3 is TGTGCCAGCAGTTTCGGGAACTCCTACGAGCAGTACTTC.

This clonotype occurred many times. The chain couples TRBV20-1 to TRBJ1-5; TRBD1 matches at 7 bases. Germline V gives CDR1 DFQATT, CDR2 SNEGSKA (reference sequence). The trim removed 3 bases at V and 9 bases at J, leaving 8 bases unmatched. The CDR3 covers 13 residues. The CDR3 protein is CSARNTNRGPQHF. The DNA for the CDR3 is TGCAGTGCTAGGAATACAAACAGGGGGCCCCAGCATTTT.

There are many counts of this clonotype. The chain carries TRBV6-5 and TRBJ2-7; 8 nucleotides match TRBD2. Germline CDR1 is MNHEY and CDR2 is SVGAGI. V shed 7 bases, J shed 6 bases, and the junction held 11 bases outside the gene matches. The CDR3 has 14 residues. The CDR3 nucleotides are TGTGCCAGCAACCCAACGGGACTAGGGACCGAGCAGTACTTC. Residues: CASNPTGLGTEQYF.

Ten or more counts support this clonotype. V is TRBV4-2 and J is TRBJ2-5; tentatively, D is TRBD1 (6 bases). Germline V CDR1 and CDR2: LGHNA, YNFKEQ. The CDR3 is 14 amino acids. V lost 1 base, J lost 4 bases, and 10 bases lay in between. The CDR3 protein is CASSQGGRGETQYF. Here the CDR3 DNA reads TGTGCCAGCAGCCAAGGCGGCAGGGGAGAGACCCAGTACTTC.

This clonotype was counted ten times or more. The V call is TRBV12-3 or TRBV12-4, the J call TRBJ2-1, with a possible D match to TRBD1 (6 bases). The CDR3 extends over 15 amino acids. V lost 3 bases and J 2 bases, leaving 11 bases between the germline ends. The CDR3 reads CASSFRQGPYNEQFF. CDR3 in DNA: TGTGCCAGCAGTTTCAGGCAGGGGCCCTACAATGAGCAGTTCTTC.

This clonotype was counted many times. The chain joins TRBV7-7 to TRBJ2-2; D perhaps matches TRBD2 (5 bases). Trimming removed 5 bases from V and 1 base from J, with 17 bases in between. This CDR3 has 17 residues. Germline CDR1 and CDR2: SSHAT and FNYEAQ (reference sequence). In DNA, the CDR3 is TGTGCCAGCAGCCCAAGTAGTCGCGGAGGGAACACCGGGGAGCTGTTTTTT. Translated: CASSPSSRGGNTGELFF.

Many counts were recorded for this clonotype. The genes are TRBV5-1 and TRBJ2-3, with D uncertain. This CDR3 has 13 residues. Germline CDR1 SGHRS, CDR2 YFSETQ. The V end lost 6 bases, the J end lost 5 bases, and 13 bases lay between the germline ends. The CDR3 loop reads CASTSSVIDTQYF. CDR3 nucleotide sequence: TGCGCCAGCACTTCGTCGGTAATAGATACGCAGTATTTT. Supplemented by reference TRBV5-1 and TRBJ2-3, the full variable domain reads KAGVTQTPRYLIKTRGQQVTLSCSPISGHRSVSWYQQTPGQGLQFLFEYFSETQRNKGNFPGRFSGRQFSNSRSEMNVSTLELGDSALYLCASTSSVIDTQYFGPGTRLTVL.

This clonotype was recorded many times. The J gene is TRBJ1-1, the V gene TRBV6-2 or TRBV6-3; D remains unclear. Germline CDR1 and CDR2: MNHEY and SVGEGT. This CDR3 is built from 20 residues. Trimming left V 2 bases short and J 1 base short, with 26 bases between. This CDR3 reads CASSYGIGRRFSDENTEAFF. The CDR3 bases are TGTGCCAGCAGTTACGGGATTGGGAGACGGTTTTCGGATGAGAACACTGAAGCTTTCTTT.

This clonotype showed up many times. The chain combines TRBV5-1 with TRBJ2-7, with D possibly being TRBD1 (6 bases). Germline CDR1 is SGHRS and CDR2 is YFSETQ. V lost 0 bases to trimming and J lost 5 bases, with 6 bases between them. The CDR3 sequence is 12 residues long. The CDR3 reads CASSLGTDEQYF. The CDR3 DNA is TGCGCCAGCAGCTTGGGGACAGACGAGCAGTACTTC. Looking up the rest from reference TRBV5-1 and TRBJ2-7 gives the full variable domain: KAGVTQTPRYLIKTRGQQVTLSCSPISGHRSVSWYQQTPGQGLQFLFEYFSETQRNKGNFPGRFSGRQFSNSRSEMNVSTLELGDSALYLCASSLGTDEQYFGPGTRLTVT.

The sample holds many counts of this clonotype. This chain connects TRBV6-1 to TRBJ2-5; TRBD2 matches 7 bases. Germline assignment: CDR1 MNHNS and CDR2 SASEGT. Trimming cost V 5 bases and J 6 bases; bases outside gene matches: 9. CDR3 length: 14 amino acids. The CDR3: CASSRGSRSQTQYF. As DNA, the CDR3 is TGTGCCAGCAGTCGCGGGAGTCGGTCGCAGACCCAGTACTTC.

This clonotype appeared a few times. This sequence joins TRBV19 and TRBJ1-6; D is unresolved. Germline V gives CDR1 LNHDA, CDR2 SQIVND (reference sequence). The CDR3 runs to 15 residues. Trimming stripped 5 bases from V and 10 bases from J, with 18 bases between. The CDR3 region has the DNA TGTGCCAGTAGTTTCCGGGCCCAGGTTTTCTCACCCCTCCACTTT. Its protein is CASSFRAQVFSPLHF. Based on the CDR3 plus reference TRBV19 and TRBJ1-6, the full variable domain is DGGITQSPKYLFRKEGQNVTLSCEQNLNHDAMYWYRQDPGQGLRLIYYSQIVNDFQKGDIAEGYSVSREKKESFPLTVTSAQKNPTAFYLCASSFRAQVFSPLHFGNGTRLTVT.

This clonotype was observed at least ten times. This chain joins TRBV20-1 and TRBJ2-3; 7 bases match TRBD2. The CDR3 has 14 residues. Per the germline V gene, CDR1 is DFQATT and CDR2 is SNEGSKA (reference sequence). The V segment lost 7 bases and the J segment 0 bases; nucleotides outside the gene matches: 7. CDR3 region: CSVLRGDSTDTQYF. CDR3 sequence (DNA): TGCAGTGTCTTACGGGGGGATAGCACAGATACGCAGTATTTT.

There are many counts of this clonotype. The V call is TRBV2, the J call TRBJ1-5, with D unclear. V lost 3 bases to trimming and J lost 7 bases, with 10 bases between them. The CDR3 totals 13 residues. Germline lookup yields CDR1 SNHLY and CDR2 FYNNEI. The DNA for the CDR3 is TGTGCCAGCAGTGAGGCCCTAGGGCAGCCCCAGCATTTT. It encodes CASSEALGQPQHF.

This clonotype was seen at least ten times. J is TRBJ2-1 and V is TRBV12-3 or TRBV12-4, with 8 bases aligning to TRBD2. V was pared by 6 bases and J by 3 bases, with 10 bases of the junction left unmatched. The CDR3 is made up of 16 amino acids. The DNA of the CDR3 is TGTGCCAGCAGGCCCGTCCCGGGACTAGGCTACAATGAGCAGTTCTTC. Its translation: CASRPVPGLGYNEQFF.

This clonotype was found many times. The chain recombines TRBV5-4 with TRBJ1-2; D is ambiguous. From germline, CDR1 is SGHNT and CDR2 YYREEE (reference sequence). This CDR3 spans 14 amino acids. The V gene lost 4 bases and the J gene lost 3 bases, with 13 bases spanning the gap. CDR3 sequence: CASSGIRTDYGYTF. DNA of the CDR3: TGTGCCAGCAGCGGAATCAGGACGGACTATGGCTACACCTTC.

About this clonotype: A much larger clone lies one base from this, so it may be a read error. The rearrangement uses TRBV6-2 or TRBV6-3 and TRBJ1-5; 7 bases are shared with TRBD1. Germline V gives CDR1 MNHEY, CDR2 SVGEGT. This CDR3 is 14 amino acids long. V was clipped by 10 bases and J by 7 bases; unmatched bases: 13. CDR3 sequence reads: CAIRPDRVVQPQHF. CDR3 coding DNA: TGTGCCATCAGACCCGACAGGGTGGTCCAGCCCCAGCATTTT.

This clonotype was recorded at least ten times. The J gene is TRBJ1-6, the V gene TRBV20-1, with 7 bases identical to TRBD1. Germline V gives CDR1 DFQATT, CDR2 SNEGSKA (reference sequence). CDR3 length: 12 amino acids. Trimming removed 4 bases from V and 14 bases from J; junction bases left unmatched: 8. CDR3 sequence reads: CSATRQGAALHF. Here the CDR3 DNA reads TGCAGTGCTACCCGACAGGGAGCAGCCCTCCACTTT.

This clonotype was counted many times. This chain uses TRBV20-1 with TRBJ2-5, with D unresolved. Deletions cut 4 bases from V and 4 bases from J, with 7 bases between. Germline V gene lookup returns CDR1 DFQATT and CDR2 SNEGSKA (reference sequence). The CDR3 is made up of 11 amino acids. In DNA form, the CDR3 reads TGCAGTGCTATCGGTAGAGAGACCCAGTACTTC. Translating gives CSAIGRETQYF.